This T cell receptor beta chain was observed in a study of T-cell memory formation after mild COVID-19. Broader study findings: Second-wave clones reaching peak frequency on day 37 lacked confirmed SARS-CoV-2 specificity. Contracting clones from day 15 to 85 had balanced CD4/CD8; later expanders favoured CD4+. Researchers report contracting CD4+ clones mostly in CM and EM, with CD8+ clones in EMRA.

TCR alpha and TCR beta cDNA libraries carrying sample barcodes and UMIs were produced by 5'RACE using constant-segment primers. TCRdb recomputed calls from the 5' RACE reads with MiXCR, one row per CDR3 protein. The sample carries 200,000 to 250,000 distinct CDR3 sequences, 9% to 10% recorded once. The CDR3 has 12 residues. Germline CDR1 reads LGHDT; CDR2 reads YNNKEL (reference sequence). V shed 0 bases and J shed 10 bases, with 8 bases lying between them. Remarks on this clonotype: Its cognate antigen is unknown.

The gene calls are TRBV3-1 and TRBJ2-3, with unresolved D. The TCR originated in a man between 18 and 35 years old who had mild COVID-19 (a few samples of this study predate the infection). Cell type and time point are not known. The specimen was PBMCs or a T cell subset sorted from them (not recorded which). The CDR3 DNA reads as TGTGCCAGCAGCCAAGATGAGTCTCCGCAGTATTTT. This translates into CASSQDESPQYF.